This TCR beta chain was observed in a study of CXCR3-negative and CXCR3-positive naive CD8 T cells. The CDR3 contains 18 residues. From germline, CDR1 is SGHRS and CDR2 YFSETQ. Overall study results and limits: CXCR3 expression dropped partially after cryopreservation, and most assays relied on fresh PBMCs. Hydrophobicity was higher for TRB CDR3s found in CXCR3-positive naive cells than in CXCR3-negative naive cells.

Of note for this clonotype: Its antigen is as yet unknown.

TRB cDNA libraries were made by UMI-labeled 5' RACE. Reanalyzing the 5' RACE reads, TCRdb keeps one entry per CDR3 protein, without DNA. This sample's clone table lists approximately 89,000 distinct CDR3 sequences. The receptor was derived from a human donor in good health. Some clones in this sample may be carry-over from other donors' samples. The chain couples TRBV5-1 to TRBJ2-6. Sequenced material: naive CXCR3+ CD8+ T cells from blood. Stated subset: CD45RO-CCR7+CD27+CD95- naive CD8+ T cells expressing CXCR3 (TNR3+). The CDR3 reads CASKLEGIASSGANVLTF.